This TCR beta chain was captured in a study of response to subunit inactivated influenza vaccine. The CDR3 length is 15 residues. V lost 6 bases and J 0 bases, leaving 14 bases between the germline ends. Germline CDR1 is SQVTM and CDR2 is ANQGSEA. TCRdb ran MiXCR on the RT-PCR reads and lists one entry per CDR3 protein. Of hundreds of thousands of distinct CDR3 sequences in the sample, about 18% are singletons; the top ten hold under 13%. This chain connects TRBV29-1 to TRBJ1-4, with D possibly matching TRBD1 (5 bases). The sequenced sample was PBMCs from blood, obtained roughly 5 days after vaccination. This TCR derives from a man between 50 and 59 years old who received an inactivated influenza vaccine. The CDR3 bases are TGCAGCGTAGCCGAGGGACGGGCAACTAATGAAAAACTGTTTTTT. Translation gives CSVAEGRATNEKLFF.